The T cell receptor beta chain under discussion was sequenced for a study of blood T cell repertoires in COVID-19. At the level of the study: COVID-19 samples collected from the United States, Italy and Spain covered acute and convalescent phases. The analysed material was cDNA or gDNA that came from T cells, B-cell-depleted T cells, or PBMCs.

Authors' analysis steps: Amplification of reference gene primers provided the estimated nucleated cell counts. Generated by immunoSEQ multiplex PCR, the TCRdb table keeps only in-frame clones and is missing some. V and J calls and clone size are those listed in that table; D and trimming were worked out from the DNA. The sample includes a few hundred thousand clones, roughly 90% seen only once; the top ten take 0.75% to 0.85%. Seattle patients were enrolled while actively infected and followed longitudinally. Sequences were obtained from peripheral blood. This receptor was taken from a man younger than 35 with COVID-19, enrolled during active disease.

CDR3: CASSARLAGVPNEQFF. The CDR3 region has the DNA TGTGCCAGCAGCGCGCGACTAGCGGGAGTGCCCAATGAGCAGTTCTTC. V and J are TRBV11-3 and TRBJ2-1, with 12 bases matching TRBD2. There are 16 residues in the CDR3. With V trimmed by 5 bases and J by 6 bases, 8 bases remained unmatched. The germline V gene has CDR1 SGHNT and CDR2 YENEEA. Full variable domain (remainder filled in from reference TRBV11-3 and TRBJ2-1): EAGVVQSPRYKIIEKKQPVAFWCNPISGHNTLYWYLQNLGQGPELLIRYENEEAVDDSQLPKDRFSAERLKGVDSTLKIQPAELGDSAVYLCASSARLAGVPNEQFFGPGTRLTVL.